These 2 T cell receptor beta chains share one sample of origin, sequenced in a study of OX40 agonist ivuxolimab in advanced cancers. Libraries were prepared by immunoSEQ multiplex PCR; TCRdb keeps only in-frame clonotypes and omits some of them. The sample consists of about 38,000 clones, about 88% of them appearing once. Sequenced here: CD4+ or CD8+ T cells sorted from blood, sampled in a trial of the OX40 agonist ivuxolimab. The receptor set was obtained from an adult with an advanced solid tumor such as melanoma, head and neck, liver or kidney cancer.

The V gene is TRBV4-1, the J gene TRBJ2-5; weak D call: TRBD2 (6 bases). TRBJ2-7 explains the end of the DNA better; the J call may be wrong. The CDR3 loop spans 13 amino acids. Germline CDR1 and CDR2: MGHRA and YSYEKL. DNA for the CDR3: TGCGCCAGCAGCCCGGGACTGGTGTACGAGCAGTACTTC. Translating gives CASSPGLVYEQYF.

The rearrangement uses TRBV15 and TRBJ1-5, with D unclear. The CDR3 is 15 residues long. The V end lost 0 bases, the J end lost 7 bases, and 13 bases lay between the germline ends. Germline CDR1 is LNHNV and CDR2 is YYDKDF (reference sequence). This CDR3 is CATSRDITPAQPQHF. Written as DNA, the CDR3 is TGTGCCACCAGCAGAGACATCACCCCGGCCCAGCCCCAGCATTTT. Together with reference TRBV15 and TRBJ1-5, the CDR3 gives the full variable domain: DAMVIQNPRYQVTQFGKPVTLSCSQTLNHNVMYWYQQKSSQAPKLLFHYYDKDFNNEADTPDNFQSRRPNTSFCFLDIRSPGLGDTAMYLCATSRDITPAQPQHFGDGTRLSIL.